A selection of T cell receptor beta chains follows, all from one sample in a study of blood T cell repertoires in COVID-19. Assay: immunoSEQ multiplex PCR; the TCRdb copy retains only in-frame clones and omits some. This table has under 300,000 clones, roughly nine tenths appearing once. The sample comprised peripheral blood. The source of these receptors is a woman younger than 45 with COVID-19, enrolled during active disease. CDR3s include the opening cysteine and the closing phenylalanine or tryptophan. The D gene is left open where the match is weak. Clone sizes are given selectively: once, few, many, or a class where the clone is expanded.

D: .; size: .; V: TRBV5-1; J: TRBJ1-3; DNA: TGCGCCAGCAGCTTGTGGGCAGAGTCTGGAAACACCATATATTTT; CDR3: CASSLWAESGNTIYF
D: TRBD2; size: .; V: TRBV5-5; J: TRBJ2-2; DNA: TGTGCCAGCAGCTCCAGGTCTAGCGGGGGGTCCGGGGAGCTGTTTTTT; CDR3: CASSSRSSGGSGELFF
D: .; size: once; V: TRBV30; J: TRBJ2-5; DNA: TGTGCCTGGATCCAACCTCGGGGGCAAGAGACCCAGTACTTC; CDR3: CAWIQPRGQETQYF
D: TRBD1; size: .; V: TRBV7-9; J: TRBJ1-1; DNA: TGTGCCACCTTTCGGGACAGGAACACTGAAGCTTTCTTT; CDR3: CATFRDRNTEAFF
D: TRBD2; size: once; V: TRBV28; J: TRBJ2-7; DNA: TGTGCCAGCAGTCCCTGGGGGGGAGCCTACGAGCAGTACTTC; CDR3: CASSPWGGAYEQYF
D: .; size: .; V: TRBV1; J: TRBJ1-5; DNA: TGCACCAGCAGACCCGGGGTCCTCCCTCAGCCCCAGCATTTT; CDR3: CTSRPGVLPQPQHF
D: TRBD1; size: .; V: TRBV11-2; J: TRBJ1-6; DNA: TGTGCCAGCAGCCCCAGACAGGGCGGTTCACCCCTCCACTTT; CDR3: CASSPRQGGSPLHF
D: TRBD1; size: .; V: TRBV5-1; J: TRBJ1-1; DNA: TGCGCCAGCAGCTTCTACAGGGGGATAGGCACTGAAGCTTTCTTT; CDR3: CASSFYRGIGTEAFF
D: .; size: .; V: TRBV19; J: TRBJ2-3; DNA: TGTGCCAGTAGTAGGGCAGGGTCTACCACAGATACGCAGTATTTT; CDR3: CASSRAGSTTDTQYF
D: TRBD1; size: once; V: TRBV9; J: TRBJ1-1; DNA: TGTGCCAGCAGCCTAAGGACAGGGGCCAGGGAGGCTTTCTTT; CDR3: CASSLRTGAREAFF
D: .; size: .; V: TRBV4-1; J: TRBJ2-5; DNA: TGCGCCAGCAGCCAAGATATAAGGGACTTTGAGACCCAGTACTTC; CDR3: CASSQDIRDFETQYF
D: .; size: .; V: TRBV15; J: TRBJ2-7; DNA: TGTGCCACCAGCAGAACCAGGCGGGGCTCCTACGAGCAGTACTTC; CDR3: CATSRTRRGSYEQYF
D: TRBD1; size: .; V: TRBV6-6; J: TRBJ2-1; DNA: TGTGCCAGCAGCCCGGACAGGGGGCAGAATGAGCAGTTCTTC; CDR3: CASSPDRGQNEQFF
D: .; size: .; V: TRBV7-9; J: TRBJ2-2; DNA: TGTGCCAGCAGCCCGACCGGGGCCGGGGAGCTGTTTTTT; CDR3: CASSPTGAGELFF
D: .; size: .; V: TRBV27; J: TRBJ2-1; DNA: TGTGGCTCGTGTAGCGAGAAAGGGTCCTACAATGAGCAGTTCTTC; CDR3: CGSCSEKGSYNEQFF
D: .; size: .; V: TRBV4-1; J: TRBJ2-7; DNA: TGCGCCAGCAGCCGCGTAGGACTAACCAGCTACGAGCAGTACTTC; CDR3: CASSRVGLTSYEQYF
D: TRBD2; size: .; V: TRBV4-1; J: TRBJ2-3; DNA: TGCGCCAGCAGCCAAGATAGGATATCGGGGGGGCAAGATACGCAGTATTTT; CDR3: CASSQDRISGGQDTQYF
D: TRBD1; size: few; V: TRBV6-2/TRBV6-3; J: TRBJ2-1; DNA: TGTGCCAGCAGCCCTAGCGGGTGGGGGACAGGGGGCCACAATGAGCAGTTCTTC; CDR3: CASSPSGWGTGGHNEQFF
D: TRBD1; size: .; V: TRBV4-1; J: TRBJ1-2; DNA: TGCGCCAGCAGCCCTGTCGGACAGGTCAGAGGCTACACCTTC; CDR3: CASSPVGQVRGYTF
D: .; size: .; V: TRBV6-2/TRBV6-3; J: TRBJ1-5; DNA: TGTGCCAGCAGTTACGCGATTAGCAATCAGCCCCAGCATTTT; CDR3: CASSYAISNQPQHF
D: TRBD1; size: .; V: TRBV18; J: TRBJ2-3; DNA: TGTGCCAGCTCATCACAGGGGGCAGGCACAGATACGCAGTATTTT; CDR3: CASSSQGAGTDTQYF
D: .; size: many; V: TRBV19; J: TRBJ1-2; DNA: TGTGCCAGTAAAGATGAGAGGGCCAAAGGCTACACCTTC; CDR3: CASKDERAKGYTF
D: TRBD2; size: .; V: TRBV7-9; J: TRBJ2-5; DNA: TGTGCCAGCAGCCCTCCCTTAGCGGGGGTGGGTGAGACCCAGTACTTC; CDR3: CASSPPLAGVGETQYF
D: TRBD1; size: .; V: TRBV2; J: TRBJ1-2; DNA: TGTGCCAGCAGTGCCAGACAGGGATTGTATGGCTACACCTTC; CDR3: CASSARQGLYGYTF
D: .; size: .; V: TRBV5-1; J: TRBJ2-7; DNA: TGCGCCAGCAGCTCGCACAGGGTTCACAGCTCCTACGAGCAGTACTTC; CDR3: CASSSHRVHSSYEQYF
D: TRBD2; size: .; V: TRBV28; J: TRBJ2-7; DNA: TGTGCCAGCAGTTCCCCGCGGGGGAACGAGCAGTACTTC; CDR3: CASSSPRGNEQYF
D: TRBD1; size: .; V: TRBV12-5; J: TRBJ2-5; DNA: TGTGCTAGTGGTTTGGCCCGAGACAGGGGAGAGACCCAGTACTTC; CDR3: CASGLARDRGETQYF
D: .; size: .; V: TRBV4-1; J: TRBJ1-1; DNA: TGCGCCAGCAGCCACCATATCGGCACTGAAGCTTTCTTT; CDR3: CASSHHIGTEAFF
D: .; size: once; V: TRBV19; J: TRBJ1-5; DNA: TGTGCCAGTAGTATTTGGAGCGTTCAGCCCCAGCATTTT; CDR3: CASSIWSVQPQHF
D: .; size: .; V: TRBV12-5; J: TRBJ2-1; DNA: TGTGCTAGTGGTTTGTCCTGGGCGGGGAAAGACAATGAGCAGTTCTTC; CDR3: CASGLSWAGKDNEQFF
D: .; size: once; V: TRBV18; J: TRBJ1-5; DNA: TGTGCCAGCTCCCCCGGGGAAGATCAGCCCCAGCATTTT; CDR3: CASSPGEDQPQHF
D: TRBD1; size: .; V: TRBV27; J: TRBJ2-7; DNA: TGTGCCAGCAGTCCCCGGGACAGCTCCTACGAGCAGTACTTC; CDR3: CASSPRDSSYEQYF
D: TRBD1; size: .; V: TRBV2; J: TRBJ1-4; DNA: TGTGCCAGCAGTACCGGGACAGGGGGCTCGGGACTGTTTTTT; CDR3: CASSTGTGGSGLFF
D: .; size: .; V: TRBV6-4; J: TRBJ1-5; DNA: TGTGCCAGCAGTGCGCAGGGTCTGAGCAATCAGCCCCAGCATTTT; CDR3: CASSAQGLSNQPQHF
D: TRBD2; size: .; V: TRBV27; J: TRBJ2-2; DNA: TGTGCCAGCACCTTCGGACTAGCGGGGGTGGGCGGGGAGCTGTTTTTT; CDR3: CASTFGLAGVGGELFF
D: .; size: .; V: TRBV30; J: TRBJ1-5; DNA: TGTGCCTGGAGTGTTAGTATCGGAGGCAATCAGCCCCAGCATTTT; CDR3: CAWSVSIGGNQPQHF
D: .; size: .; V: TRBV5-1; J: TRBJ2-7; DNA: TGCGCCAGCAACCCCATGGAGGGCCCGAGGTACGAGCAGTACTTC; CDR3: CASNPMEGPRYEQYF
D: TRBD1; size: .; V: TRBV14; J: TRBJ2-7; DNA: TGTGCCAGCAGCCAGCCCAGGACAGGGGGAATCGCCTACGAGCAGTACTTC; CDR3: CASSQPRTGGIAYEQYF
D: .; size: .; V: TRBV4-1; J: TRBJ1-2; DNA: TGCGCCAGCAGCCCCCAAAAGCGGGGTAACTATGGCTACACCTTC; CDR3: CASSPQKRGNYGYTF
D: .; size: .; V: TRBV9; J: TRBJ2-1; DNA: TGTGCCAGCAGCGTAGATGGGGGCTACTCCTACAATGAGCAGTTCTTC; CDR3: CASSVDGGYSYNEQFF
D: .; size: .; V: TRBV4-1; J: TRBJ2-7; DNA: TGCGCCAGCAGCCAACCATTCCCTGACGGAGAGGACACCTACGAGCAGTACTTC; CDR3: CASSQPFPDGEDTYEQYF
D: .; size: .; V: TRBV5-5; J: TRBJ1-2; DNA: TGTGCCAGCAGCTTCGGGGGTTATCCGAGGGAGGGAGTGGGCTATGGCTACACCTTC; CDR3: CASSFGGYPREGVGYGYTF
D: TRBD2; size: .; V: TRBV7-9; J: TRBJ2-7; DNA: TGTGCCAGCAGGGCACGGGGTGGGGCTAGCGGGGGCTACGAGCAGTACTTC; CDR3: CASRARGGASGGYEQYF